The present TCR beta chain was sequenced within a study of shared clonotypes between healthy human individuals. Comment on this clone: A much larger clone lies a single base off, so this may be a read error.

The CDR3 spans 15 residues. From germline, CDR1 is SGDLS and CDR2 YYNGEE. V lost 3 bases and J 5 bases, leaving 15 bases between the germline ends. This table comes from immunoSEQ multiplex PCR, and its TCRdb copy is limited to in-frame clones, with some not included. Of some 1.4 million clones listed, roughly 97% are singletons. V gene TRBV9 combines with J gene TRBJ2-1, with D unresolved. Sequences were obtained from naive CD4+ T cells sorted from blood. Subset in this sample: CD45RA+ positively selected. The clonotype originates from a man aged 25-45 years in good health. The CDR3 nucleotides are TGTGCCAGCAGCGCAGAGAAAAACGCAAACAATGAGCAGTTCTTC. It codes for CASSAEKNANNEQFF.